This T cell receptor (beta chain) was documented in a study of blood T cell repertoires in COVID-19. The authors' processing: Nucleated cell number was recorded as an estimate derived from reference gene primer amplification. Profiling relied on immunoSEQ multiplex PCR, and the TCRdb table lists in-frame clones only, not all of them. The V and J calls and clone size come from that table; D and trimming were worked out from the DNA. The sample has more than 300,000 clones; around 87% are singletons. CDR3 size: 12 residues. The V end was cut by 6 bases, the J end by 10 bases, with 15 bases between. Germline CDR1 reads MNHEY; CDR2 reads SVGAGI. Patients in Seattle were enrolled during active infection, then followed longitudinally.

V and J are TRBV6-5 and TRBJ1-1, with D possibly matching TRBD1 (5 bases). This TCR came from a woman in her twenties or thirties with COVID-19, enrolled during active disease. Material: peripheral blood. The CDR3 loop is CASRGFPGGAFF. CDR3 in DNA: TGTGCCAGCAGGGGGTTCCCCGGGGGAGCTTTCTTT.